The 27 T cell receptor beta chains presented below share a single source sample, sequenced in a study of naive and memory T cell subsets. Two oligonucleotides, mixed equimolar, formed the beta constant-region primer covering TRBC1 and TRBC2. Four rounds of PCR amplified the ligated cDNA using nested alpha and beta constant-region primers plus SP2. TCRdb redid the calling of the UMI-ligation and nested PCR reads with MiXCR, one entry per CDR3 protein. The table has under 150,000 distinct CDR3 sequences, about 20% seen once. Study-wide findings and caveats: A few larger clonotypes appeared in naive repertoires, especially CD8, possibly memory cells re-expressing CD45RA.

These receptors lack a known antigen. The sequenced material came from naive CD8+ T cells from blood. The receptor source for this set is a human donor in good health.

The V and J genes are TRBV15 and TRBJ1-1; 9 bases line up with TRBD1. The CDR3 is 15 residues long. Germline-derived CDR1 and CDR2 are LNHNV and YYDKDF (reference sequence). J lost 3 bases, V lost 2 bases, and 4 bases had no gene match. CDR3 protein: CATSRKDRGDTEAFF. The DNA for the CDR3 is TGTGCCACCAGCAGAAAGGACAGGGGTGACACTGAAGCTTTCTTT.

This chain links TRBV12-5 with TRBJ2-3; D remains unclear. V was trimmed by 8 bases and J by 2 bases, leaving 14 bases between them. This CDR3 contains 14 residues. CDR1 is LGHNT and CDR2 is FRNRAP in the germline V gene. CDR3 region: CASSVAGVTDTQYF. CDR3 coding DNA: TGTGCTAGTTCAGTAGCCGGAGTCACAGATACGCAGTATTTT.

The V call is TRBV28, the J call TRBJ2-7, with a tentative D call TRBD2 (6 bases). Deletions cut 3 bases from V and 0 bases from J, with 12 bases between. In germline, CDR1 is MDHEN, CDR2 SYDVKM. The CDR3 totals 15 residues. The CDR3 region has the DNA TGTGCCAGCAGTTTTCTGGGGGGTAGCTCCTACGAGCAGTACTTC. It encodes CASSFLGGSSYEQYF.

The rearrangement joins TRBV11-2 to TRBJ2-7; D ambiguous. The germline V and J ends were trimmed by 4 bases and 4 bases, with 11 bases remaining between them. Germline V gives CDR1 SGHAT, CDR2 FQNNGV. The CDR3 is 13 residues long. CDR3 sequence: CASSCSTVYEQYF. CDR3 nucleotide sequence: TGTGCCAGCAGCTGTAGCACGGTATACGAGCAGTACTTC.

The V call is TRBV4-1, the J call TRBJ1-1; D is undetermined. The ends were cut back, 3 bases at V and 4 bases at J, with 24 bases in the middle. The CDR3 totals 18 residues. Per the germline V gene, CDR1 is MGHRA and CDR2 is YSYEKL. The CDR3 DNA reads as TGCGCCAGCAGCCAGGAGATCCCCGGACCCATGAGGAGCACTGAAGCTTTCTTT. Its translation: CASSQEIPGPMRSTEAFF.

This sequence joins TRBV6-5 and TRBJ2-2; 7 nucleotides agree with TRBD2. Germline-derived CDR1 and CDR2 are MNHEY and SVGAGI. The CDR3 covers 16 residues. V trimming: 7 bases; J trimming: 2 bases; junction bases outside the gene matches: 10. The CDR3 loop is CASTGSPAGNTGELFF. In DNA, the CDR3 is TGTGCCAGCACCGGTTCTCCAGCGGGAAACACCGGGGAGCTGTTTTTT.

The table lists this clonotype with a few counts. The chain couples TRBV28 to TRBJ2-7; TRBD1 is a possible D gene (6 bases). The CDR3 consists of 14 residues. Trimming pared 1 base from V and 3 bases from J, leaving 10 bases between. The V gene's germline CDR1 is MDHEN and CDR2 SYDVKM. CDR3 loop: CASSLFSQGYEQYF. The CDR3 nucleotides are TGTGCCAGCAGTTTATTTTCACAGGGCTACGAGCAGTACTTC.

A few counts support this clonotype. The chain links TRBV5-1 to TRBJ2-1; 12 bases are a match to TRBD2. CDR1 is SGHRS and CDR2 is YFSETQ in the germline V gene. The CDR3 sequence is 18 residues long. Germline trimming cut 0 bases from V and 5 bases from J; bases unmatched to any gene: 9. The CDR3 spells CASSLDGTSGLSHNEQFF. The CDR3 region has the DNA TGCGCCAGCAGCTTGGATGGGACTAGCGGGCTTTCGCACAATGAGCAGTTCTTC. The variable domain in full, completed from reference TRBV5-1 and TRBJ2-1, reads KAGVTQTPRYLIKTRGQQVTLSCSPISGHRSVSWYQQTPGQGLQFLFEYFSETQRNKGNFPGRFSGRQFSNSRSEMNVSTLELGDSALYLCASSLDGTSGLSHNEQFFGPGTRLTVL.

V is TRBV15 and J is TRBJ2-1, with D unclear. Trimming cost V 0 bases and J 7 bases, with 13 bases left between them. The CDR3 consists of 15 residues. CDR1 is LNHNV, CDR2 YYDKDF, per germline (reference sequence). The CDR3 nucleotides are TGTGCCACCAGCAGAGATGAATCCAGATGGAATGAGCAGTTCTTC. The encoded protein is CATSRDESRWNEQFF.

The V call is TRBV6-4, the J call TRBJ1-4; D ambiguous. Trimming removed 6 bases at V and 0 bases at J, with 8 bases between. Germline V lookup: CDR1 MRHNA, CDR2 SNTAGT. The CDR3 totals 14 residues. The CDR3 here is CASRNRATNEKLFF. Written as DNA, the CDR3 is TGTGCCAGCAGGAACAGAGCAACTAATGAAAAACTGTTTTTT.

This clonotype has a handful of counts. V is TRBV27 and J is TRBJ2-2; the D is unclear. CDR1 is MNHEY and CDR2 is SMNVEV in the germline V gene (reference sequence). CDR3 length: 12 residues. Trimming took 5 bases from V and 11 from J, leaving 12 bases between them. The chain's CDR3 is CASSHAFSELFF. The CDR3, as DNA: TGTGCCAGCAGTCACGCTTTCAGCGAGCTGTTTTTT.

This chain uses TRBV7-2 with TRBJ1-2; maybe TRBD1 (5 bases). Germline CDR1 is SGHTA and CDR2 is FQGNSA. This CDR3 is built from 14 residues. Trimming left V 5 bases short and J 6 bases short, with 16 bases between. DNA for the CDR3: TGTGCCAGCAGCCAAGGGACTGGGCCGGATGGCTACACCTTC. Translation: CASSQGTGPDGYTF.

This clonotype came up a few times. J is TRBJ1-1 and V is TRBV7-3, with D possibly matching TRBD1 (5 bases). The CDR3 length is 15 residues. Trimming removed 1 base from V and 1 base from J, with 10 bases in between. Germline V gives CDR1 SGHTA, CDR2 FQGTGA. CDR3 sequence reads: CASSLKPGQNTEAFF. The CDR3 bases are TGTGCCAGCAGCTTAAAGCCCGGACAGAACACTGAAGCTTTCTTT.

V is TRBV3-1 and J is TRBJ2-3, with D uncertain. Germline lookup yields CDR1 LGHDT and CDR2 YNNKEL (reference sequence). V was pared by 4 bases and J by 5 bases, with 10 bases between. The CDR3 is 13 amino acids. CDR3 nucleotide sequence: TGTGCCAGCAGCCCTCAGTCAAAAGATACGCAGTATTTT. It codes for CASSPQSKDTQYF.

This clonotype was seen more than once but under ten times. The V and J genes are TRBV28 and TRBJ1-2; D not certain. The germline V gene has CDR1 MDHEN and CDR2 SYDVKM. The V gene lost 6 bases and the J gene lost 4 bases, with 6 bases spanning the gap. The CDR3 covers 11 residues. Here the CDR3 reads CASRQTYGYTF. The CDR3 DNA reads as TGTGCCAGCAGACAAACCTATGGCTACACCTTC.

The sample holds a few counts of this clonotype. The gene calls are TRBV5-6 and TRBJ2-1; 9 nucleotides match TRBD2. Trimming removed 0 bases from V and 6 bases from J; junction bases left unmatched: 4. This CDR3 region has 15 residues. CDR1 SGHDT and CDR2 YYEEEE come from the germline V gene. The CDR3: CASSLATSGPNEQFF. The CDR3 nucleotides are TGTGCCAGCAGCTTGGCGACTAGCGGACCCAATGAGCAGTTCTTC. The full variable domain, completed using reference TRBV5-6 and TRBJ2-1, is DAGVTQSPTHLIKTRGQQVTLRCSPKSGHDTVSWYQQALGQGPQFIFQYYEEEERQRGNFPDRFSGHQFPNYSSELNVNALLLGDSALYLCASSLATSGPNEQFFGPGTRLTVL.

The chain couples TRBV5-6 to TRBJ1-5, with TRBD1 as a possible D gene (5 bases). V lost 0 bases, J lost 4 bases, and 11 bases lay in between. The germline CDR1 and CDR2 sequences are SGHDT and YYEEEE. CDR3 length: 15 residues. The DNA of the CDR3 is TGTGCCAGCAGCTTGGGCCAGGGAGGAAATCAGCCCCAGCATTTT. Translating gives CASSLGQGGNQPQHF.

CDR3 sequence: CASSFPSGSDTGELFF. The CDR3 nucleotides read TGTGCCAGCAGTTTCCCCAGCGGGAGCGACACCGGGGAGCTGTTTTTT. This chain links TRBV6-2 or TRBV6-3 with TRBJ2-2, with TRBD2 identical over 8 bases. V dropped 4 bases and J dropped 3; count of bases not matched to a gene: 7. The CDR3 is 16 residues long. The V gene's germline CDR1 is MNHEY and CDR2 SVGEGT.

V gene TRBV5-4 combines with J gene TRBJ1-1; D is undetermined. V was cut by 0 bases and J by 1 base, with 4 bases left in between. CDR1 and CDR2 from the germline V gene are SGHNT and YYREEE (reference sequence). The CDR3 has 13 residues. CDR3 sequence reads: CASSLGWNTEAFF. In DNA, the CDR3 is TGTGCCAGCAGCTTGGGTTGGAACACTGAAGCTTTCTTT.

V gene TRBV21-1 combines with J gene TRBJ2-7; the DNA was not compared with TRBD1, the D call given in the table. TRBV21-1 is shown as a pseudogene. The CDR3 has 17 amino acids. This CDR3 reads CASSTKRVSGTGYEQYF. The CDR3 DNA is TGTGCCAGCAGCACGAAGAGGGTTAGCGGGACAGGATACGAGCAGTACTTC.

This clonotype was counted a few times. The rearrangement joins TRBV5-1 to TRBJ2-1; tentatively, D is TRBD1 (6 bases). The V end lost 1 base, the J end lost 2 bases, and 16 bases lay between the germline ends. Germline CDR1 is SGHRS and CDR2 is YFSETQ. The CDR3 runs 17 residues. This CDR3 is CASSLYSRQETYNEQFF. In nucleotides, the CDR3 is TGCGCCAGCAGCTTGTATTCTCGACAGGAGACCTACAATGAGCAGTTCTTC. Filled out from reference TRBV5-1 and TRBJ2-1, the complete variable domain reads KAGVTQTPRYLIKTRGQQVTLSCSPISGHRSVSWYQQTPGQGLQFLFEYFSETQRNKGNFPGRFSGRQFSNSRSEMNVSTLELGDSALYLCASSLYSRQETYNEQFFGPGTRLTVL.

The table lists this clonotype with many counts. CDR3 sequence (DNA): TGCAGCAGTCGGGACACGTACACTGAAGCTTTCTTT. Protein: CSSRDTYTEAFF. J is TRBJ1-1 and V is TRBV29-1, with D perhaps TRBD1 (6 bases). V lost 8 bases and J lost 3, with 13 bases in between. Looked up from germline, CDR1 is SQVTM and CDR2 is ANQGSEA. The CDR3 runs to 12 residues.

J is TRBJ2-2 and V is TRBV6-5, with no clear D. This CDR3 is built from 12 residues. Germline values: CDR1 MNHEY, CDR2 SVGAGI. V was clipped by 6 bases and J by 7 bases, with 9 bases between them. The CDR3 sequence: CASRITFGELFF. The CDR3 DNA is TGTGCCAGCAGGATAACATTCGGGGAGCTGTTTTTT.

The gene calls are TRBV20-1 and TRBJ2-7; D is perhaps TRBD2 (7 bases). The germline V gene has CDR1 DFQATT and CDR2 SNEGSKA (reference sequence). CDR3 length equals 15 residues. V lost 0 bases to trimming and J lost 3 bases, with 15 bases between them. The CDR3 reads CSARDIGRGGYEQYF. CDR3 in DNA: TGCAGTGCTAGAGATATAGGGAGGGGGGGCTACGAGCAGTACTTC.

The CDR3 sequence: CASSSPQLAGRITQETQYF. In nucleotides, the CDR3 is TGTGCCAGCAGCTCGCCCCAACTAGCGGGGAGAATAACGCAAGAGACCCAGTACTTC. This chain links TRBV7-8 with TRBJ2-5; TRBD2 matches 10 bases. Germline V gene data show CDR1 as SGHVS and CDR2 as FQNEAQ. V shed 4 bases and J 2 bases; nucleotides not matched to a gene: 16. CDR3 length equals 19 residues.

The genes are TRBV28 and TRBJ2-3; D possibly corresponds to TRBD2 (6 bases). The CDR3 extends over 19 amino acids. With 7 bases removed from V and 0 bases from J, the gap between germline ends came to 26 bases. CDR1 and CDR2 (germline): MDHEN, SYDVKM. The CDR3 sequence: CASTPLPSWVAASTDTQYF. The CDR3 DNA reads TGTGCCAGCACCCCCCTACCTTCGTGGGTAGCGGCGAGCACAGATACGCAGTATTTT.

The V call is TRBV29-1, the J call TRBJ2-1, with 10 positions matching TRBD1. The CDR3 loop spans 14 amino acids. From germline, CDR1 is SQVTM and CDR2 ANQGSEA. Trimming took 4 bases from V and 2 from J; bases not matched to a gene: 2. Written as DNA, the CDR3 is TGCAGCGTTGCCGGGACAGGGGCCTACAATGAGCAGTTCTTC. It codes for CSVAGTGAYNEQFF.